This TCR beta chain comes out of a study of T cells in Graves' hyperthyroidism and ophthalmopathy. Hyperthyroidism of Graves' type that showed no ophthalmopathy progression within 18 months was stable. Hyperthyroidism, newly diagnosed and lasting under 2 months, affected patients aged 18 to 65. Study-wide findings and caveats: Ophthalmopathy was distinguished from stable hyperthyroidism by 13 V-J signatures. Blood also carried most thyroid clonotypes expanded above 0.001.

The CDR3 runs 16 residues. J was trimmed by 3 bases and V by 5 bases; bases with no gene match: 6. CDR1 and CDR2 from the germline V gene are WNHNN and SYGVQD (reference sequence). Researchers took RNA transcripts and amplified the TCR beta CDR3 regions from them. The HTBI set primed first-round TCR CDR3 RT-PCR. TCRdb fed the multiplex PCR reads into MiXCR, producing one record per CDR3 protein. The data show more than 350,000 distinct CDR3 sequences, under 15% seen once. This clonotype has just a few counts. Its antigen remains unknown. The clonotype comes from a woman in her thirties with Graves' hyperthyroidism. Sequencing used blood. The chain uses TRBV10-1 and TRBJ2-1; 11 nucleotides line up with TRBD1. The CDR3 DNA reads TGCGCCAGCAGTCCTGGGACAGGGGGAATCTACAATGAGCAGTTCTTC. The encoded protein is CASSPGTGGIYNEQFF.